The clone carrying this TCR beta chain occurred many times. Its antigen is not known. The sample belongs to a study of T cells in Graves' hyperthyroidism and ophthalmopathy. This sample holds PBMCs from about 10 ml fresh peripheral blood. General study findings and limits: In simple terms, a model built on 13 V-J features told ophthalmopathy apart from stable hyperthyroidism.

The TCR beta CDR3 regions underwent amplification using RNA transcripts as the source. During a first-round RT-PCR of the TCR CDR3, the HTBI primer set was used. MiXCR, run by TCRdb on the multiplex PCR reads, gives a single entry per CDR3 protein. The sample yields roughly 400,000 distinct CDR3 sequences, 11% to 15% seen once. V was pared by 5 bases and J by 3 bases, with 23 bases between. The length of the CDR3 is 17 residues. Looked up from germline, CDR1 is SGHAT and CDR2 is FQDESV (reference sequence). Sequenced material: blood. The clonotype comes from a man aged 50 or older with Graves' ophthalmopathy. V gene TRBV11-1 combines with J gene TRBJ2-7; no definite D call. CDR3 nucleotides: TGTGCCAGCAGCCAATACCCCCTAGGGCCTTTGGACTACGAGCAGTACTTC. As protein: CASSQYPLGPLDYEQYF. Combining the CDR3 with reference TRBV11-1 and TRBJ2-7 gives the whole variable domain EAEVAQSPRYKITEKSQAVAFWCDPISGHATLYWYRQILGQGPELLVQFQDESVVDDSQLPKDRFSAERLKGVDSTLKIQPAELGDSAMYLCASSQYPLGPLDYEQYFGPGTRLTVT.